The T cell receptor beta chain under discussion was sequenced for a study of shared T cell receptors in the human thymus. Looked up from germline, CDR1 is SGDLS and CDR2 is YYNGEE. The V and J ends lost 4 bases and 4 bases respectively, with 25 bases between them. The CDR3 length is 18 residues. The data were produced by immunoSEQ multiplex PCR, yet TCRdb's version contains in-frame clones alone and is incomplete. Of roughly 500,000 clones in the sample, approximately 78% were seen once. These data also formed part of another study, on human thymus T cells. Turning to that study: The thymus was resected at corrective cardiac surgery. Highly overlapping thymic repertoires among unrelated individuals were reported in related research.

The chain is built from TRBV9 and TRBJ2-3; D may be TRBD2 (6 bases). The sequenced material came from thymocytes. The TCR originated in a boy in the first two years of life with a congenital heart defect. The CDR3 loop is CASSPQMGGRARADTQYF. CDR3 bases: TGTGCCAGCAGCCCTCAGATGGGAGGCCGGGCGAGGGCAGATACGCAGTATTTT.